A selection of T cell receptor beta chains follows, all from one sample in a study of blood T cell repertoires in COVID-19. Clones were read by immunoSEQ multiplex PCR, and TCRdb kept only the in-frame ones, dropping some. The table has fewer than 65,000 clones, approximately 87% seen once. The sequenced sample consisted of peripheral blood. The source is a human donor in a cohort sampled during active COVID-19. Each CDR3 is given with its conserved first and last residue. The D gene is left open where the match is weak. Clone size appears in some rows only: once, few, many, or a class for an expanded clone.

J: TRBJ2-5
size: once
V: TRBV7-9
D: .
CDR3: CAETGKETQYF
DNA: TGTGCCGAGACGGGGAAAGAGACCCAGTACTTC

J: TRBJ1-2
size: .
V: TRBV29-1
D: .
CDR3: CSGTLLYGYTF
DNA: TGCAGCGGTACTCTTCTCTATGGCTACACCTTC

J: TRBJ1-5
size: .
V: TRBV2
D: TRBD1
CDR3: CASTGTGVDQPQHF
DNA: TGTGCCAGTACCGGGACAGGGGTTGATCAGCCCCAGCATTTT

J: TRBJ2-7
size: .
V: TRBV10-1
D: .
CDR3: CASSAAGGNEQYF
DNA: TGCGCCAGCAGTGCAGCAGGGGGGAACGAGCAGTACTTC

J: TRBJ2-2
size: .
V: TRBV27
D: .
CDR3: CASSWAPDAGELFF
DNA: TGTGCCAGCAGTTGGGCCCCTGACGCCGGGGAGCTGTTTTTT

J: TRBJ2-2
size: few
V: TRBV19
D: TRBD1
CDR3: CATTRGLRTGGLVGELFF
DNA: TGTGCCACCACGAGGGGACTTAGGACAGGGGGCCTGGTCGGGGAGCTGTTTTTT

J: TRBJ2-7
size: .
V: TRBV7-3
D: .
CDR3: CATSLQGGQLYEQYF
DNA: TGTGCCACCTCCCTGCAGGGGGGACAGTTATACGAGCAGTACTTC

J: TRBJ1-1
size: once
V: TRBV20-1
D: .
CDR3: CSASSQGHTEAFF
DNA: TGCAGTGCTAGTTCTCAGGGGCACACTGAAGCTTTCTTT

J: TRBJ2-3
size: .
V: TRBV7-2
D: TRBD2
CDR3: CASSLWTSSTDTQYF
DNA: TGTGCCAGCAGCTTATGGACTAGCAGCACAGATACGCAGTATTTT

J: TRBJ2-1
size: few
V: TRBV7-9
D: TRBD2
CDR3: CASSSGLAGEEQFF
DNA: TGTGCCAGCAGCTCGGGACTAGCGGGGGAAGAGCAGTTCTTC

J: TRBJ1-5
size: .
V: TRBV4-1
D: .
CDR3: CASSQDLGNQPQHF
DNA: TGCGCCAGCAGCCAAGATCTTGGCAATCAGCCCCAGCATTTT

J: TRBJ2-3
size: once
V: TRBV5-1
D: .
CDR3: CASSGLGRSTDTQYF
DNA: TGCGCCAGCAGCGGATTGGGCAGAAGCACAGATACGCAGTATTTT

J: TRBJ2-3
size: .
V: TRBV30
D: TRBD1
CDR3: CAWRGTNTGTGQYF
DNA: TGTGCCTGGAGGGGAACCAATACCGGGACAGGGCAGTATTTT

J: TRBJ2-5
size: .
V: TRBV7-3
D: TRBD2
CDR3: CASSPGTRTETQYF
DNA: TGTGCCAGCAGCCCCGGGACTAGGACGGAGACCCAGTACTTC

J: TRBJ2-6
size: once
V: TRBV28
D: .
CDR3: CASSPSWWRAPTDGANVLTF
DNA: TGTGCCAGCAGTCCTTCCTGGTGGAGGGCGCCCACCGACGGGGCCAACGTCCTGACTTTC

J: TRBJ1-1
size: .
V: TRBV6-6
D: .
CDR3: CASSFERGTEAFF
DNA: TGTGCCAGCAGTTTCGAGAGAGGCACTGAAGCTTTCTTT

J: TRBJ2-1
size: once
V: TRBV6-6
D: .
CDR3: CASRMGGSYNEQFF
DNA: TGTGCCAGCAGAATGGGAGGATCCTACAATGAGCAGTTCTTC

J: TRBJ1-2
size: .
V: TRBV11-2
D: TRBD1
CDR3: CASSLGGTGINYGYTF
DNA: TGTGCCAGCAGCTTAGGTGGGACAGGGATTAACTATGGCTACACCTTC

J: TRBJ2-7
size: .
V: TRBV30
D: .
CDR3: CAWSVGGSGYEQYF
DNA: TGTGCCTGGAGTGTAGGAGGGTCTGGCTACGAGCAGTACTTC

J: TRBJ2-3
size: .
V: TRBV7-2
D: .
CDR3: CASSSRQSTDTQYF
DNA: TGTGCCAGCAGCTCACGACAGAGCACAGATACGCAGTATTTT

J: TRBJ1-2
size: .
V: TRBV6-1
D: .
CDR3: CASSETTGWGGYTF
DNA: TGTGCCAGCAGTGAAACTACAGGTTGGGGTGGCTACACCTTC

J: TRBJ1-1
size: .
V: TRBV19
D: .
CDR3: CASSIRGGDTEAFF
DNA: TGTGCCAGTAGTATACGGGGGGGAGACACTGAAGCTTTCTTT

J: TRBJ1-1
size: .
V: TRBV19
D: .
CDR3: CASSKQTGSNTEAFF
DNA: TGTGCCAGTAGTAAGCAGACGGGATCGAACACTGAAGCTTTCTTT

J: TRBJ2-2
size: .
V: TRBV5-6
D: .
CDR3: CASSTPRAGTGELFF
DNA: TGTGCCAGCAGCACTCCCCGCGCAGGGACCGGGGAGCTGTTTTTT

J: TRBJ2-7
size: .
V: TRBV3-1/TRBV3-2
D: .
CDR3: CASSQDHYYEQYF
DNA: TGTGCCAGCAGCCAAGATCACTACTACGAGCAGTACTTC